This T cell receptor beta chain derives from a study of blood T cell repertoires in COVID-19 (dated by TCRdb to 2020 to 2022). About the investigation overall: Collaborator samples came from the United States, Italy and Spain and covered acute and convalescent phases of COVID-19. The prospective study material was composed of cDNA or gDNA derived from T cells, B-cell-depleted T cells, or PBMCs. The dataset comprised deeply sampled blood TCRbeta repertoires from subjects exposed to, actively infected with, or recovered from COVID-19. Nearly every sample came with metadata listing a de-identified subject ID, COVID-19 status, age in years and sex. The samples were drawn from two sources: the first 160 participants of the ongoing ImmuneRACE study, and fewer than 1,500 subjects contributed by 6 global collaborators. The repertoires were made available in a free public database intended to serve as a resource for research on the immune response to SARS-CoV-2. Where HLA class I and class II types were available, the types were taken from metadata supplied by the sample provider, not from assay-based typing.

Points the paper makes about the study in general: The amount of clinical and demographic metadata varied by source and participant and was provided uncurated.

From the cysteine up to the phenylalanine, the CDR3 has a length of 14 residues. The only DNA kept is the CDR3, 42 bases in frame from the first base. Trimmed from V: 5 bases; trimmed from J: 3 bases; junction bases lacking a gene match: 6. CDR1 and CDR2 (MGHDK, SYGVNS) derive from the germline V gene. TCRbeta CDR3 regions were amplified from genomic DNA by means of the immunoSEQ Assay, a bias-controlled multiplex PCR. On the authors' methods: Within the assay, amplification of reference gene primers was used to estimate how many nucleated cells each sample contained. To quantify the absolute abundance of each unique TCRbeta CDR3 rearrangement, sequence reads were collapsed and filtered. Productive Simpson clonality was computed per sample as the square root of Simpson's diversity index over productive rearrangements. The immuneACCESS repertoire file appears here via TCRdb, limited to in-frame rearrangements. These files lack a portion of the clones; in checked studies, under half of the deficit traces to unresolved V genes, and the cause of the others is not known. From that table come the V and J calls and clone size; the DNA was used to work out D and trimming. In all, the sample holds some 370,000 clones, and about 90% of those were seen once. Clones ranked in the top ten supply 6.5% to 8% of the sample.

The collaborating institutions used their own protocols to collect whole blood in K2EDTA tubes. Collaborator samples were shipped for TCRbeta analysis as frozen whole blood, isolated PBMCs, or DNA extracted from either sample type. Regarding this clone: No antigen is known for it. The record has no base qualities; no much larger clone is one base away.

The rearrangement joined TRBV25-1 to TRBJ2-7, with TRBD2 matching 8 junction bases. This sequence was found in a young man with active or convalescent COVID-19. The specimen was peripheral blood. The bases read TGTGCCAGCAGTAAACCGGGACTAGTCTACGAGCAGTACTTC. It is translated as CASSKPGLVYEQYF.